The 32 T cell receptor beta chains in this list originate from one sample, sequenced in a study of CD8 T cells in Susac syndrome. RNA totalling about 0.5 to 1 ug underwent reverse transcription with random hexamers. TCRdb processed the immunoSEQ multiplex PCR reads anew with MiXCR; each CDR3 protein has one entry. The sample has about 210,000 distinct CDR3 sequences; about 95% are singletons. Sequencing was done on a sample of CD4+ T cells from PBMCs. These receptors were taken from a human donor with Susac syndrome.

V and J are TRBV5-1 and TRBJ1-5; 8 bases align to TRBD1. The V gene end was trimmed by 4 bases and the J gene end by 2 bases; junction bases not matched to a gene: 2. The CDR3 loop spans 14 amino acids. Germline-derived CDR1 and CDR2 are SGHRS and YFSETQ. The CDR3 region is CASSEGQGNQPQHF. The DNA of the CDR3 is TGCGCCAGCAGCGAGGGACAGGGCAATCAGCCCCAGCATTTT.

The V and J genes are TRBV6-2 or TRBV6-3 and TRBJ1-2; D is undetermined. Germline CDR1 MNHEY, CDR2 SVGEGT. There are 10 residues in the CDR3. V lost 8 bases to trimming and J lost 7 bases, with 8 bases between them. In nucleotides, the CDR3 is TGTGCCAGCGGTTTCATTGGCTACACCTTC. Protein sequence: CASGFIGYTF.

The V gene is TRBV20-1, the J gene TRBJ1-2; possibly TRBD1 for D (5 bases). Germline V gives CDR1 DFQATT, CDR2 SNEGSKA (reference sequence). Trimming removed 3 bases from V and 6 bases from J, with 14 bases in between. The CDR3 spans 13 residues. CDR3 amino acids: CSASLGPGDGYTF. The CDR3 nucleotides are TGCAGTGCTAGTCTGGGCCCGGGGGATGGCTACACCTTC.

The V call is TRBV12-3 or TRBV12-4, the J call TRBJ2-7; TRBD1 is a possible D gene (5 bases). CDR3 length: 15 amino acids. Between the trimmed V and J ends, which lost 8 bases and 2 bases, there was a span of 19 bases. CDR3 residues: CASAPMAGWAYEQYF. The CDR3 coding sequence is TGTGCCAGCGCCCCCATGGCAGGGTGGGCCTACGAGCAGTACTTC.

This chain joins TRBV20-1 and TRBJ1-6; 10 bases align to TRBD1. This CDR3 has 14 amino acids. Germline-derived CDR1 and CDR2 are DFQATT and SNEGSKA (reference sequence). Losses at the gene ends were 5 bases for V and 7 bases for J; bases not matched to a gene: 5. CDR3 DNA sequence: TGCAGTGCTCCCCGGACAGGGGGGAATTCACCCCTCCACTTT. Translated: CSAPRTGGNSPLHF.

This rearrangement joins TRBV27 to TRBJ2-5; 11 nucleotides match TRBD2. Per the germline V gene, CDR1 is MNHEY and CDR2 is SMNVEV (reference sequence). There are 18 residues in the CDR3. V lost 0 bases to trimming and J lost 0 bases; unmatched junction nucleotides: 6. The CDR3 loop is CASSLSGTSGRYQETQYF. The CDR3, as DNA: TGTGCCAGCAGTTTATCGGGGACTAGCGGCCGGTACCAAGAGACCCAGTACTTC.

The rearrangement joins TRBV29-1 to TRBJ1-1; D is ambiguous. Trimming left V 2 bases short and J 0 bases short, with 7 bases between. Germline loops: CDR1 SQVTM, CDR2 ANQGSEA. The CDR3 sequence is 13 residues long. The CDR3 DNA is TGCAGCGTTGAAAAGGGCGTGAACACTGAAGCTTTCTTT. Protein: CSVEKGVNTEAFF.

This chain uses TRBV15 with TRBJ1-5; D is perhaps TRBD1 (5 bases). Germline assignment: CDR1 LNHNV and CDR2 YYDKDF (reference sequence). Trimming removed 0 bases at V and 6 bases at J, with 18 bases between. CDR3 size: 17 residues. CDR3 region: CATSRDQNSGLTQPQHF. The CDR3 coding sequence is TGTGCCACCAGCAGAGATCAAAACTCAGGGCTTACTCAGCCCCAGCATTTT.

The V gene is TRBV5-1, the J gene TRBJ1-5; D call uncertain. The germline V gene has CDR1 SGHRS and CDR2 YFSETQ. The CDR3 has 15 residues. V lost 2 bases and J 7 bases, leaving 16 bases between the germline ends. The CDR3 DNA follows: TGCGCCAGCAGCTTAGGGATTGGGGTTTGGCAGCCCCAGCATTTT. Translating gives CASSLGIGVWQPQHF.

This clonotype was observed once. The chain couples TRBV20-1 to TRBJ2-1; 12 bases align to TRBD1. Germline V gene sequence: CDR1 DFQATT, CDR2 SNEGSKA (reference sequence). This CDR3 region has 15 residues. CDR3 nucleotides: TGCAGCCCGCTAGGGACAGGGGGCCTCAACAATGAGCAGTTCTTC. The encoded protein is CSPLGTGGLNNEQFF.

The chain couples TRBV9 to TRBJ1-2; possible D gene TRBD1, 6 bases. This CDR3 has 17 amino acids. Germline V gene data show CDR1 as SGDLS and CDR2 as YYNGEE. Trimming took off 0 bases at V and 4 bases at J, with 19 bases between the two ends. The CDR3 DNA reads TGTGCCAGCAGCGTAGGGCAGGGGAGCGGTGGTGGCTATGGCTACACCTTC. It specifies CASSVGQGSGGGYGYTF.

The CDR3 spells CAWSGQGTSGNTIYF. CDR3 nucleotides: TGTGCCTGGAGTGGGCAGGGCACCTCTGGAAACACCATATATTTT. This chain uses TRBV30 with TRBJ1-3; the D gene is possibly TRBD1 (5 bases). Germline CDR1 is GTSNPN and CDR2 is SVGIG (reference sequence). CDR3 length: 15 residues. The germline V and J ends were trimmed by 1 base and 0 bases, with 10 bases remaining between them.

The chain carries TRBV4-3 and TRBJ1-4, with D perhaps matching TRBD1 (5 bases). CDR1 and CDR2 from the germline V gene are LGHNA and YSLEER. V was clipped by 4 bases and J by 0 bases, with 9 bases between them. The CDR3 is made up of 15 amino acids. DNA for the CDR3: TGCGCCAGCAGCCTCGGGGCCTCAACTAATGAAAAACTGTTTTTT. Residues: CASSLGASTNEKLFF.

V usage is TRBV29-1 and J usage is TRBJ2-3, with D possibly matching TRBD1 (6 bases). V was cut by 4 bases and J by 6 bases, with 23 bases left in between. The V gene's germline CDR1 is SQVTM and CDR2 ANQGSEA. CDR3 length: 16 amino acids. The CDR3 nucleotides read TGCAGCGTTGCCCCTACCCAGGGGATTCGAGGGGATACGCAGTATTTT. Translation: CSVAPTQGIRGDTQYF.

The chain is built from TRBV27 and TRBJ2-7; possibly TRBD2 for D (6 bases). The CDR3 totals 14 residues. The germline V and J ends were trimmed by 0 bases and 6 bases, with 12 bases remaining between them. Germline-derived CDR1 and CDR2 are MNHEY and SMNVEV (reference sequence). In DNA, the CDR3 is TGTGCCAGCAGTTTATCTACTAGCTTAGGCGAGCAGTACTTC. This codes for CASSLSTSLGEQYF.

The chain is built from TRBV6-5 and TRBJ1-5, with D tentatively TRBD1 (6 bases). V dropped 5 bases and J dropped 11 bases, with 19 bases sitting between them. Germline V gives CDR1 MNHEY, CDR2 SVGAGI. The CDR3 has 14 residues. CDR3 sequence: CASSEGDPSGTQHF. CDR3 nucleotide sequence: TGTGCCAGCAGTGAGGGGGACCCCTCCGGGACCCAGCATTTT.

This clonotype was observed a single time. CDR3 sequence: CASSLVDWGEKLFF. The CDR3 nucleotides are TGTGCCAGCAGCTTAGTCGACTGGGGGGAAAAACTGTTTTTT. The rearrangement joins TRBV7-9 to TRBJ1-4; possible D gene TRBD1, 5 bases. The V end lost 1 base, the J end lost 8 bases, and 11 bases lay between the germline ends. The CDR3 consists of 14 residues. From germline, CDR1 is SEHNR and CDR2 FQNEAQ (reference sequence).

This clonotype was detected once. CDR3 nucleotide sequence: TGCGCCAGCAGCCAAGAGTCCGGAACGTATAATTCACCCCTCCACTTT. Translated: CASSQESGTYNSPLHF. The V and J genes are TRBV4-3 and TRBJ1-6; D remains unclear. V was clipped by 0 bases and J by 4 bases, with 10 bases between them. CDR1 and CDR2 (germline): LGHNA, YSLEER. The CDR3 spans 16 residues.

V usage is TRBV12-3 or TRBV12-4 and J usage is TRBJ2-7; 7 bases align to TRBD2. V was pared by 4 bases and J by 2 bases, with 2 bases of the junction left unmatched. The CDR3 contains 13 residues. The CDR3 nucleotides are TGTGCCAGCAGTTGGGGGGGGGCCTACGAGCAGTACTTC. Translating gives CASSWGGAYEQYF.

This clonotype has a handful of counts. Here the CDR3 DNA reads TGTGCCAGCAGTTTAACGGGAGATAGCAATCAGCCCCAGCATTTT. Its translation: CASSLTGDSNQPQHF. This rearrangement joins TRBV12-3 or TRBV12-4 to TRBJ1-5; D is undetermined. CDR3 length: 15 amino acids. Between the trimmed V and J ends, which lost 2 bases and 0 bases, there was a span of 8 bases.

The chain recombines TRBV30 with TRBJ1-1; no clear D gene. The V gene's germline CDR1 is GTSNPN and CDR2 SVGIG (reference sequence). V lost 3 bases and J 3 bases, leaving 5 bases between the germline ends. This CDR3 is 11 amino acids long. CDR3 loop: CAWRLDTEAFF. CDR3 bases: TGTGCCTGGAGGTTGGACACTGAAGCTTTCTTT.

V usage is TRBV5-1 and J usage is TRBJ2-1; D is undetermined. The CDR3 sequence is 14 residues long. The germline V and J ends were trimmed by 4 bases and 6 bases, with 14 bases remaining between them. Germline V lookup: CDR1 SGHRS, CDR2 YFSETQ. In nucleotides, the CDR3 is TGCGCCAGCAGCCATGAGGTGACGGCCAATGAGCAGTTCTTC. Translating gives CASSHEVTANEQFF.

J is TRBJ1-2 and V is TRBV3-1; the D is unclear. In germline, CDR1 is LGHDT, CDR2 YNNKEL (reference sequence). The CDR3 has 13 amino acids. V was pared by 0 bases and J by 9 bases, with 11 bases between. CDR3: CASSQEESQRYTF. CDR3 coding DNA: TGTGCCAGCAGCCAAGAGGAGTCCCAGCGCTACACCTTC.

V usage is TRBV19 and J usage is TRBJ1-2, with D possibly matching TRBD1 (5 bases). CDR3 length: 11 amino acids. Looked up from germline, CDR1 is LNHDA and CDR2 is SQIVND (reference sequence). The V end lost 7 bases, the J end lost 2 bases, and 5 bases lay between the germline ends. Here the CDR3 reads CASKGNYGYTF. In nucleotides, the CDR3 is TGTGCCAGTAAGGGGAACTATGGCTACACCTTC.

The chain uses TRBV6-1 and TRBJ1-5, with 9 bases that match TRBD1. The length of the CDR3 is 17 residues. Germline V gives CDR1 MNHNS, CDR2 SASEGT. J lost 7 bases, V lost 4 bases, and 14 bases had no gene match. The CDR3 nucleotides read TGTGCCAGCAGTGGCATTCTAGGACAGGGGACTAAACAGCCCCAGCATTTT. Protein product: CASSGILGQGTKQPQHF.

The chain joins TRBV5-1 to TRBJ1-1, with 9 bases that match TRBD1. Germline V gives CDR1 SGHRS, CDR2 YFSETQ. The CDR3 loop spans 14 amino acids. The junction had 4 bases not matched to a gene; V was cut back by 4 bases and J by 3 bases. The CDR3 loop is CASSRTGADTEAFF. The DNA for the CDR3 is TGCGCCAGCAGCAGGACAGGGGCTGACACTGAAGCTTTCTTT. Complete variable domain (other parts from reference TRBV5-1 and TRBJ1-1): KAGVTQTPRYLIKTRGQQVTLSCSPISGHRSVSWYQQTPGQGLQFLFEYFSETQRNKGNFPGRFSGRQFSNSRSEMNVSTLELGDSALYLCASSRTGADTEAFFGQGTRLTVV.

This rearrangement joins TRBV3-1 to TRBJ2-5; perhaps TRBD2 as D (5 bases). This CDR3 comprises 13 residues. CDR1 LGHDT and CDR2 YNNKEL come from the germline V gene (reference sequence). V was clipped by 3 bases and J by 5 bases, with 10 bases between them. CDR3 loop: CASSHLSGETQYF. CDR3 coding DNA: TGTGCCAGCAGCCATCTCTCGGGGGAGACCCAGTACTTC.

The genes are TRBV12-3 or TRBV12-4 and TRBJ2-7, with 8 positions matching TRBD2. The CDR3 runs to 14 residues. The ends lost 6 bases at V and 0 bases at J; junction bases unmatched: 4. CDR3 sequence: CASSPAGGSYEQYF. The CDR3 DNA reads TGTGCCAGCAGCCCCGCGGGAGGCTCCTACGAGCAGTACTTC.

The chain joins TRBV5-1 to TRBJ1-1, with D maybe TRBD1 (5 bases). Per germline, CDR1 SGHRS and CDR2 YFSETQ. This CDR3 is 13 amino acids long. Between the trimmed V and J ends, which lost 2 bases and 3 bases, there was a span of 8 bases. The CDR3 is CASSFMGDTEAFF. The CDR3 DNA reads as TGCGCCAGCAGCTTTATGGGGGACACTGAAGCTTTCTTT.

The CDR3 bases are TGCGCCAGCAGCCAGGACAGCAACTACGAGCAGTACTTC. This sequence encodes CASSQDSNYEQYF. The chain carries TRBV4-3 and TRBJ2-7, with D possibly being TRBD1 (6 bases). Germline V gene sequence: CDR1 LGHNA, CDR2 YSLEER. Trimming removed 3 bases at V and 3 bases at J, with 9 bases between. The CDR3 extends over 13 amino acids.

A few counts support this clonotype. The chain has TRBV6-2 or TRBV6-3 and TRBJ2-1, with D maybe TRBD2 (5 bases). Trimming cost V 3 bases and J 7 bases, with 16 bases left between them. The CDR3 covers 15 residues. Germline lookup yields CDR1 MNHEY and CDR2 SVGEGT. CDR3 sequence reads: CASSYRSGRANEQFF. Here the CDR3 DNA reads TGTGCCAGCAGTTATAGGAGCGGCCGGGCGAATGAGCAGTTCTTC.

This clonotype was recorded only once. The rearrangement joins TRBV6-6 to TRBJ2-7; D unresolved. The CDR3 totals 15 residues. V was clipped by 2 bases and J by 0 bases, with 11 bases between them. Per germline, CDR1 MNHNY and CDR2 SVGAGI (reference sequence). This chain's CDR3 is CASSYGPISSYEQYF. The CDR3 DNA reads TGTGCCAGCAGTTACGGCCCGATAAGCTCCTACGAGCAGTACTTC.